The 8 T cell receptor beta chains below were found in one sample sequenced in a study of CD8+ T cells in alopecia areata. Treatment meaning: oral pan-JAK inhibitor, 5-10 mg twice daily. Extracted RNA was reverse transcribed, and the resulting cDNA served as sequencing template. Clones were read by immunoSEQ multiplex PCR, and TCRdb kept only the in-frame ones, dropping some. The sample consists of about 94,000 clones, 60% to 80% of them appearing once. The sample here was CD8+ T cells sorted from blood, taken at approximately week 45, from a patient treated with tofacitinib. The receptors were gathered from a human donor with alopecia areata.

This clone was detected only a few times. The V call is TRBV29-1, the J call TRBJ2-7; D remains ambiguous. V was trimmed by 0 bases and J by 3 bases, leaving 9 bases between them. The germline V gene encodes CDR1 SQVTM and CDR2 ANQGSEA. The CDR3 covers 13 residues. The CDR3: CSVEDPQVYEQYF. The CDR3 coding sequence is TGCAGCGTTGAAGATCCGCAGGTCTACGAGCAGTACTTC.

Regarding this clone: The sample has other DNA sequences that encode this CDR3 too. The DNA for the CDR3 is TGTGCCAGCAGCGGGAGCTACGAGCAGTACTTC. Translated, it gives CASSGSYEQYF. The V and J genes are TRBV2 and TRBJ2-7, with TRBD2 as a possible D gene (6 bases). With 6 bases removed from V and 3 bases from J, the gap between germline ends came to 6 bases. The CDR3 contains 11 residues. CDR1 is SNHLY, CDR2 FYNNEI, per germline.

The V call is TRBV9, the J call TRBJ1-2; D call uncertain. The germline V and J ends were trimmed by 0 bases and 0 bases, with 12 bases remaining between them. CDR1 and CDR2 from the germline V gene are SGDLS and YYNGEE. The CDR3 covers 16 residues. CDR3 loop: CASSVGPLGSNYGYTF. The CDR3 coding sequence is TGTGCCAGCAGCGTAGGACCCCTCGGATCTAACTATGGCTACACCTTC.

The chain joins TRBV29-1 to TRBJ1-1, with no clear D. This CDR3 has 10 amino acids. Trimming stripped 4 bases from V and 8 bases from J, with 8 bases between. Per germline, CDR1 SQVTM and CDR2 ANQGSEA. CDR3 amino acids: CSVVDGEAFF. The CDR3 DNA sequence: TGCAGCGTTGTAGACGGAGAAGCTTTCTTT.

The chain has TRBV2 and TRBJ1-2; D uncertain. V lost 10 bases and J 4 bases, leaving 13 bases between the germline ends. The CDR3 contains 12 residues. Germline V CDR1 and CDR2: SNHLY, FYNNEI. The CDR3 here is CATMKSPYGYTF. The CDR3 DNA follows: TGTGCCACTATGAAATCTCCCTATGGCTACACCTTC.

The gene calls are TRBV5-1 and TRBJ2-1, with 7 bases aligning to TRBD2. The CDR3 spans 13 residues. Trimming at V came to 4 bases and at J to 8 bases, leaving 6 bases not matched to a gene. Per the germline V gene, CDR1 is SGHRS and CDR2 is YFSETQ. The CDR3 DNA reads TGCGCCAGCAGCGACGGGAGGAGGGATGAGCAGTTCTTC. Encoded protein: CASSDGRRDEQFF.

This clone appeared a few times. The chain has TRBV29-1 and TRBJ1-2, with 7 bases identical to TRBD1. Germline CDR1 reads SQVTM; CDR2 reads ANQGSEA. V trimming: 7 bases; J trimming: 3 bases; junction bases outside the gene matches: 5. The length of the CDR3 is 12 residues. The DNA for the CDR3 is TGCAGCGGCAGGGGGAGAGACTATGGCTACACCTTC. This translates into CSGRGRDYGYTF.

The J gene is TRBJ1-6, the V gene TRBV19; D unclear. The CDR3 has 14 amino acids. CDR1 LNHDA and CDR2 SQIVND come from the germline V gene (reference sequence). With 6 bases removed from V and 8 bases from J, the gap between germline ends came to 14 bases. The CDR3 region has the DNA TGTGCCAGTAGCCCGATGGGAAGGGATTCACCCCTCCACTTT. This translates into CASSPMGRDSPLHF.